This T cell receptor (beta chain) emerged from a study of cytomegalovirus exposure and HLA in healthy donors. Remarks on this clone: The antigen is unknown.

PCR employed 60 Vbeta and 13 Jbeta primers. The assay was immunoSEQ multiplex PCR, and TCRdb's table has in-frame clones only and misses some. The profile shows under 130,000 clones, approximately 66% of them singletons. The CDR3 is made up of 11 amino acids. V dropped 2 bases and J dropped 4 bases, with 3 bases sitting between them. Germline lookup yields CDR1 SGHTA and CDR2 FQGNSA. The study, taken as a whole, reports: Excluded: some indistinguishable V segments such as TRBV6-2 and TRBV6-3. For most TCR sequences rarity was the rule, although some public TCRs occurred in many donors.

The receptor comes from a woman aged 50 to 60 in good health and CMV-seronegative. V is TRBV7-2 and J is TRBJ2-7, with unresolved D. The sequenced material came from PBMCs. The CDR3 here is CASSLLYEQYF. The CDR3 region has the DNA TGTGCCAGCAGCTTACTTTACGAGCAGTACTTC.